The clone carrying this TCR beta chain was recorded at least ten times. Its antigen is unidentified. The data originate from a study of breast tumors, draining lymph nodes, adjacent tissues. Study-level findings and limits: Tumor repertoires ranked between lymph nodes and nontumor tissue in diversity, with V and J gene preferences. Data only fit, rather than demonstrated, lymph node origin of most tumor T cells.

One entry per CDR3 protein, called by TCRdb with MiXCR from the multiplex PCR reads. The sample yields 180,000 or so distinct CDR3 sequences, 30% to 40% seen once. Germline assignment: CDR1 SGDLS and CDR2 YYNGEE. This CDR3 has 15 residues. V was shortened by 0 bases and J by 3 bases, with 7 bases between the two germline ends. Breast cancer patients provided tissue from their axillary draining lymph nodes. Sequencing was performed on axillary lymph node tissue. The TCR comes from a female donor with breast cancer. Some clones in this sample may be carry-over from other donors' samples. The V call is TRBV9, the J call TRBJ2-6; D is unresolved. CDR3 nucleotide sequence: TGTGCCAGCAGCGTAGGGACGCTTGGGGCCAACGTCCTGACTTTC. This encodes CASSVGTLGANVLTF.